This TCR beta chain derives from a study of T-cell reconstitution after alpha-beta-depleted transplantation in children. Preparing the TCRbeta library involved the use of unique molecular identifiers. In TCRdb, the PCR reads were re-called with MiXCR into one record per CDR3 protein. The sample holds about 360,000 distinct CDR3 sequences, roughly 13% seen once. Germline CDR1 SGHDT, CDR2 YYEEEE. The V end lost 1 base, the J end lost 5 bases, and 12 bases lay between the germline ends. CDR3 size: 14 residues. This clonotype was seen repeatedly, ten times or more. The chain joins TRBV5-6 to TRBJ2-5; possibly TRBD1 for D (5 bases). This TCR was recovered from a human donor who donated a stem cell graft to a child with Fanconi anemia. This specimen was PBMCs, taken from the stem cell graft. CDR3 in DNA: TGTGCCAGCAGCTTGCAAGGGGATTGGGAGACCCAGTACTTC. Its protein is CASSLQGDWETQYF.